This entry lists 17 T cell receptor beta chains sequenced from one sample in a study of T cell responses to AZD1222 COVID-19 vaccine listed by TCRdb under 2021. The intended sense of this specimen's time point label: sample from adult after SARS-CoV-2 infection, after symptom onset. Libraries were prepared through the immunoSEQ multiplex PCR assay. TCRdb took over this immuneACCESS table, retaining in-frame rearrangements with V and J assigned. Such tables are incomplete; in checked studies, under half of the missing clones stem from an unresolved V gene, and the remainder is unexplained. Here the sample has 150,000 to 160,000 clones; about nine tenths occur a single time. The ten largest clones represent approximately 6.6% of the sample. The source was peripheral blood, collected after recovery from COVID-19. The origin of the receptors is an adult who had recovered from COVID-19.

The J gene is TRBJ1-1, the V gene TRBV15, with TRBD1 matching over 8 bases. The CDR3 runs to 15 residues. V gave up 2 bases and J gave up 3 bases; unmatched junction bases: 5. Germline CDR1 is LNHNV and CDR2 is YYDKDF (reference sequence). This chain's CDR3 is CATSRYDRGYTEAFF. CDR3 in DNA: TGTGCCACCAGCAGATATGACAGGGGCTACACTGAAGCTTTCTTT.

This chain uses TRBV7-6 with TRBJ2-1, with D possibly being TRBD2 (6 bases). V lost 3 bases and J lost 0, with 9 bases in between. The germline CDR1 and CDR2 sequences are SGHVS and FNYEAQ. This CDR3 is 15 amino acids long. The CDR3 DNA is TGTGCCAGCAGCTTCCTGACTAGCTCCTACAATGAGCAGTTCTTC. Protein: CASSFLTSSYNEQFF.

This sequence joins TRBV4-3 and TRBJ1-2; a possible D gene is TRBD1 (6 bases). The germline gives CDR1 LGHNA, CDR2 YSLEER. The CDR3 has 15 amino acids. V lost 1 base and J 14 bases, leaving 23 bases between the germline ends. CDR3 nucleotide sequence: TGCGCCAGCAGCCAAGCGGGACAACCCATTGGCCCTGGGACCTTC. It codes for CASSQAGQPIGPGTF.

This chain joins TRBV6-4 and TRBJ1-5; D unclear. Germline V lookup: CDR1 MRHNA, CDR2 SNTAGT. The V end was cut by 0 bases, the J end by 0 bases, with 12 bases between. The CDR3 sequence is 17 residues long. The CDR3 loop reads CASSDSGTVNSNQPQHF. As DNA, the CDR3 is TGTGCCAGCAGTGACTCTGGAACAGTTAATAGCAATCAGCCCCAGCATTTT.

This chain connects TRBV19 to TRBJ1-2, with 7 bases fitting TRBD1. CDR3 length: 12 amino acids. V gave up 5 bases and J gave up 8 bases; unmatched junction bases: 5. The germline V gene has CDR1 LNHDA and CDR2 SQIVND (reference sequence). The CDR3 is CASSSTGVGYTF. The DNA for the CDR3 is TGTGCCAGTAGTTCCACAGGGGTCGGCTACACCTTC.

A few counts support this clone. This chain connects TRBV6-2 or TRBV6-3 to TRBJ1-2, with D tentatively TRBD1 (5 bases). The CDR3 sequence is 13 residues long. Germline-derived CDR1 and CDR2 are MNHEY and SVGEGT. V was pared by 6 bases and J by 8 bases, with 16 bases between. CDR3 amino acids: CASSSQGASGYTF. CDR3 nucleotide sequence: TGTGCCAGCAGCTCACAAGGGGCCAGCGGCTACACCTTC.

The chain links TRBV5-1 to TRBJ1-2, with 7 bases matching TRBD1. Germline loops: CDR1 SGHRS, CDR2 YFSETQ. This CDR3 contains 12 residues. The ends lost 0 bases at V and 10 bases at J; junction bases unmatched: 3. CDR3 region: CASSLVGTDYTF. The CDR3 DNA reads as TGCGCCAGCAGCTTGGTTGGGACAGACTACACCTTC. Full variable domain (remainder filled in from reference TRBV5-1 and TRBJ1-2): KAGVTQTPRYLIKTRGQQVTLSCSPISGHRSVSWYQQTPGQGLQFLFEYFSETQRNKGNFPGRFSGRQFSNSRSEMNVSTLELGDSALYLCASSLVGTDYTFGSGTRLTVV.

This chain connects TRBV7-9 to TRBJ1-1, with TRBD1 matching over 11 bases. This CDR3 is built from 16 residues. Germline V gene lookup returns CDR1 SEHNR and CDR2 FQNEAQ (reference sequence). Unmatched junction bases numbered 10, after V lost 7 bases and J lost 3 bases. The CDR3 nucleotides read TGTGCCAGCATAACGGGACAGGGGGTTGTTGACACTGAAGCTTTCTTT. Translation gives CASITGQGVVDTEAFF.

This clone was detected once. The chain couples TRBV7-2 to TRBJ2-7; D might be TRBD2 (5 bases). The CDR3 runs to 17 residues. Germline V gives CDR1 SGHTA, CDR2 FQGNSA. V lost 0 bases to trimming and J lost 1 base, with 16 bases between them. The CDR3 nucleotides read TGTGCCAGCAGCTTAGCGCCGGCAGGCTGGAGGTCCTACGAGCAGTACTTC. Protein product: CASSLAPAGWRSYEQYF.

V and J are TRBV18 and TRBJ2-1; weak D call: TRBD2 (6 bases). CDR1 and CDR2 from the germline V gene are KGHSH and LQKENI. Trimming stripped 0 bases from V and 2 bases from J, with 8 bases between. The CDR3 length is 15 residues. In DNA, the CDR3 is TGTGCCAGCTCACCACCGGAGGGTGCCTACAATGAGCAGTTCTTC. The encoded protein is CASSPPEGAYNEQFF.

The V gene is TRBV28, the J gene TRBJ2-1, with D hard to call. V dropped 3 bases and J dropped 7 bases, with 7 bases sitting between them. The CDR3 extends over 12 amino acids. Germline V gives CDR1 MDHEN, CDR2 SYDVKM. The CDR3 DNA reads TGTGCCAGCAGTTTCTCGTGGAATGAGCAGTTCTTC. Protein sequence: CASSFSWNEQFF.

The chain combines TRBV2 with TRBJ2-3; 11 bases match TRBD2. This CDR3 has 17 amino acids. With V trimmed by 6 bases and J by 6 bases, 14 bases remained unmatched. CDR1 and CDR2 (germline): SNHLY, FYNNEI. The CDR3 region is CASSRFSGGVGLDTQYF. Written as DNA, the CDR3 is TGTGCCAGCAGCCGCTTTAGCGGGGGGGTTGGTTTGGATACGCAGTATTTT.

CDR3 protein: CASSLSTGQGAFYEQYF. In nucleotides, the CDR3 is TGTGCCAGCAGTTTATCCACGGGACAGGGGGCTTTTTACGAGCAGTACTTC. V gene TRBV27 combines with J gene TRBJ2-7, with 12 bases identical to TRBD1. Germline CDR1 and CDR2: MNHEY and SMNVEV (reference sequence). This CDR3 has 17 amino acids. Losses at the gene ends were 0 bases for V and 4 bases for J; bases not matched to a gene: 7.

V gene TRBV7-2 combines with J gene TRBJ2-1; TRBD1 matches 8 bases. The CDR3 spans 15 residues. Germline-derived CDR1 and CDR2 are SGHTA and FQGNSA. The trim removed 6 bases at V and 4 bases at J, leaving 8 bases unmatched. CDR3 sequence reads: CASSRRQGQYNEQFF. CDR3 DNA sequence: TGTGCCAGCAGTCGTCGACAGGGGCAGTACAATGAGCAGTTCTTC.

V is TRBV9 and J is TRBJ1-6, with 9 bases matching TRBD1. This CDR3 has 15 residues. J gave up 7 bases and V 0 bases, and 2 bases lay outside the gene matches. The germline gives CDR1 SGDLS, CDR2 YYNGEE. The CDR3 DNA is TGTGCCAGCAGCGTAGCGACAGGGGGGAATTCACCCCTCCACTTT. Amino acids: CASSVATGGNSPLHF.

The chain joins TRBV7-8 to TRBJ1-2; 9 nucleotides match TRBD1. The ends lost 5 bases at V and 4 bases at J; junction bases unmatched: 14. This CDR3 is built from 17 residues. Germline V CDR1 and CDR2: SGHVS, FQNEAQ. The CDR3 DNA sequence: TGTGCCAGCAGCCAAGCAACCGGGACAGGGACAGTCTATGGCTACACCTTC. Amino acids: CASSQATGTGTVYGYTF.

The rearrangement uses TRBV5-4 and TRBJ2-7, with a tentative D call TRBD2 (6 bases). CDR1 and CDR2 from the germline V gene are SGHNT and YYREEE (reference sequence). The CDR3 runs 12 residues. V dropped 1 base and J dropped 7 bases, with 9 bases sitting between them. The DNA of the CDR3 is TGTGCCAGCAGCTTGACCCGGGGGGAGCAGTACTTC. Amino acids: CASSLTRGEQYF. Combining the CDR3 with reference TRBV5-4 and TRBJ2-7 gives the whole variable domain ETGVTQSPTHLIKTRGQQVTLRCSSQSGHNTVSWYQQALGQGPQFIFQYYREEENGRGNFPPRFSGLQFPNYSSELNVNALELDDSALYLCASSLTRGEQYFGPGTRLTVT.